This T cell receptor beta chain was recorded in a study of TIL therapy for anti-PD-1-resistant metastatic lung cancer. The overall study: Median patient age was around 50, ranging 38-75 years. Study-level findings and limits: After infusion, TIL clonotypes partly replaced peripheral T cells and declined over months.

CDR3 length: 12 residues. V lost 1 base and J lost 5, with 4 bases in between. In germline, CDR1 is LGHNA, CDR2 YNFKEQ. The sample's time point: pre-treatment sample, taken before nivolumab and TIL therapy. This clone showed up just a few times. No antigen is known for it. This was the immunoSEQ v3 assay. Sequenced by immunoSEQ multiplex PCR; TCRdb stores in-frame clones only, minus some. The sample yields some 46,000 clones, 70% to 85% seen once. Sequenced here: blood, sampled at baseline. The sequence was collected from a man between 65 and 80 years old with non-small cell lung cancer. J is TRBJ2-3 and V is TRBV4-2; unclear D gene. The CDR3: CASSQAVDTQYF. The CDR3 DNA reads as TGTGCCAGCAGCCAAGCGGTAGATACGCAGTATTTT.